Listed below are T cell receptor beta chains from one sample, sequenced in a study of spatial heterogeneity in lung cancer. MiXCR, run by TCRdb on the 5' RACE reads, gives a single entry per CDR3 protein. The sample has thousands of distinct CDR3 sequences, 4.5% to 6% seen once. Material: lung tumor tissue, obtained at surgery. The receptors originated from a male donor with early-stage non-small cell lung cancer. Both conserved end residues are part of each CDR3. A D gene is named only where the DNA matches it firmly. A row's size may be missing; if present it is once, few, many or a size class.

DNA | CDR3 | J | D | size | V
TGTGCCAGCAGTTTCAGGACAGGAGAAAATTCCTACGAGCAGTACTTC | CASSFRTGENSYEQYF | TRBJ2-7 | TRBD1 | many | TRBV28
TGTGCCAGCAGCCAGGGACAAGGGGGAAGTGAAGCTTTCTTT | CASSQGQGGSEAFF | TRBJ1-1 | . | medium-sized | TRBV3-1
TGTGCCAGCAGTTACGACACGGCGGACCAAGAGACCCAGTACTTC | CASSYDTADQETQYF | TRBJ2-5 | . | many | TRBV6-5
TGTGCCAGCAGTTTATCTGAGCGGGGCCAGGGGGATACGCAGTATTTT | CASSLSERGQGDTQYF | TRBJ2-3 | . | medium-sized | TRBV28
TGTGCCTGGAGTGTAATTCCGGCTAATGAAAAACTGTTTTTT | CAWSVIPANEKLFF | TRBJ1-4 | . | many | TRBV30
TGTGCCAGCAGTAAAGGGACCGGCTCTGGGGCCAACGTCCTGACTTTC | CASSKGTGSGANVLTF | TRBJ2-6 | . | many | TRBV7-8
TGTGCCATCAAACCCTGGGGGGCCGAGGAGACCCAGTACTTC | CAIKPWGAEETQYF | TRBJ2-5 | . | many | TRBV28
TGCGCCAGCAGCTTAACAGGGGTAGCCGACACCGGGGAGCTGTTTTTT | CASSLTGVADTGELFF | TRBJ2-2 | TRBD1 | many | TRBV5-1
TGTGCCAGCAGCTCCGGCGGGGAGAGGTCTGGAAATGAGCAGTTCTTC | CASSSGGERSGNEQFF | TRBJ2-1 | . | medium-sized | TRBV11-3
TGCGCCAGCCGTCGGACAATTCGAAATACTGAAGCTTTCTTT | CASRRTIRNTEAFF | TRBJ1-1 | . | many | TRBV10-2
TGCAGTGCTACTCAGCCCACCGGGTACTATAGCAATCAGCCCCAGCATTTT | CSATQPTGYYSNQPQHF | TRBJ1-5 | . | many | TRBV20-1
TGTGCCAGCAGCCCAAGGACAGTCGTGCGGTACGGCTACACCTTC | CASSPRTVVRYGYTF | TRBJ1-2 | . | many | TRBV7-2
TGCGCCAGCAGCTTGAACGGGGACACTGAAGCTTTCTTT | CASSLNGDTEAFF | TRBJ1-1 | . | many | TRBV5-1
TGTGCCACCAGCAGAGAGCGTAGGGCCAACGTCCTGACTTTC | CATSRERRANVLTF | TRBJ2-6 | . | medium-sized | TRBV15
TGTGTCACCAGGCCGGAGGGTACTGGGGATGAGCAGTTCTTC | CVTRPEGTGDEQFF | TRBJ2-1 | . | . | TRBV24-1
TGCAGCGTTGAATTCGATAATGAAAAACTGTTTTTT | CSVEFDNEKLFF | TRBJ1-4 | . | . | TRBV29-1
TGCGCCAGCAGCCAAGATAGGGGGGAAAAACTGTTTTTT | CASSQDRGEKLFF | TRBJ1-4 | . | . | TRBV4-1
TGTGCCAGCAGCCAACTAGCGGGAGAGAAGGATGAGCAGTTCTTC | CASSQLAGEKDEQFF | TRBJ2-1 | TRBD2 | many | TRBV7-8
TGCAGTGCTAGAACTCTACCGGGACTAGGTACAGATACGCAGTATTTT | CSARTLPGLGTDTQYF | TRBJ2-3 | TRBD2 | many | TRBV20-1
TGTGCCAGCAGTTTAAGGCGGGGTGAGTCCTATAATTCACCCATCCACTTT | CASSLRRGESYNSPIHF | TRBJ1-6 | . | many | TRBV27
TGTGCCAGCAGCCGTGACTCGACAGGCTACGAGCAGTACTTC | CASSRDSTGYEQYF | TRBJ2-7 | . | medium-sized | TRBV7-8
TGTGCCAGCAGCTTAGAGGCCAGCTTCAATCAGCCCCAGCATTTT | CASSLEASFNQPQHF | TRBJ1-5 | . | many | TRBV7-9